The rows below give T cell receptor beta chains drawn from one sample of a study of vaccination effects on CD4 cells after COVID-19. The data were produced by immunoSEQ multiplex PCR, yet TCRdb's version contains in-frame clones alone and is incomplete. The sample holds approximately 65,000 clones; 70% to 85% are singletons and the top ten take around 1.5%. The antigens these receptors bind are not known. The source material was CD4+ T cells from PBMCs cultured with HCoV-229E spike peptides, sampled after COVID-19 vaccination. These receptors came from a human donor who received a COVID-19 vaccine. CDR3s include the opening cysteine and the closing phenylalanine or tryptophan. D genes are given only for firm matches. A clone size is listed for some rows: how often the clone was seen (once, few, many), or a class if it is expanded.

j_gene | v_gene | abundance | d_gene | CDR3nt | CDR3aa
TRBJ2-3 | TRBV9 | - | TRBD2 | TGTGCCAGCAGCCCGGGGACTAGCCTTAGCACAGATACGCAGTATTTT | CASSPGTSLSTDTQYF
TRBJ1-4 | TRBV7-8 | few | - | TGTGCCAGCAGTCGAAACAGGGTTTCTAATGAAAAACTGTTTTTT | CASSRNRVSNEKLFF
TRBJ1-1 | TRBV18 | - | TRBD1 | TGTGCCAGCTCACCGGACAGGGGGCACACTGAAGCTTTCTTT | CASSPDRGHTEAFF
TRBJ1-1 | TRBV5-1 | - | - | TGCGCCAGCAGCTTGCAACATTCGAACACTGAAGCTTTCTTT | CASSLQHSNTEAFF
TRBJ2-1 | TRBV2 | few | TRBD2 | TGTGCCAGCAGTGAAGGCCGGACTAGCGGTTACAATGAGCAGTTCTTC | CASSEGRTSGYNEQFF
TRBJ1-1 | TRBV6-5 | - | TRBD1 | TGTGCCAGCAGTAGCGACAGGGGGCAGAACACTGAAGCTTTCTTT | CASSSDRGQNTEAFF
TRBJ2-2 | TRBV9 | - | - | TGTGCCAGCAGCGTGGGCGGGGTCAACACCGGGGAGCTGTTTTTT | CASSVGGVNTGELFF
TRBJ2-6 | TRBV19 | - | - | TGTGCCAGTAGTATATCCCTTTGGGCTGGGGCCAACGTCCTGACTTTC | CASSISLWAGANVLTF
TRBJ1-1 | TRBV29-1 | - | - | TGCAGCGTTGGTGGTATGAACACTGAAGCTTTCTTT | CSVGGMNTEAFF
TRBJ1-6 | TRBV19 | few | - | TGTGCCAGTAGTACTAATAAGGGACGTGATAATTCACCCCTCCACTTT | CASSTNKGRDNSPLHF
TRBJ2-5 | TRBV9 | - | - | TGTGCCAGCAGCGTAGCTCTTGGGGGCTCGGAGACCCAGTACTTC | CASSVALGGSETQYF
TRBJ2-4 | TRBV5-1 | - | - | TGCGCCAGCAGCTTGACGTCCGGACATAAAAACATTCAGTACTTC | CASSLTSGHKNIQYF
TRBJ2-1 | TRBV4-1 | - | TRBD1 | TGCGCCAGCAGCCAGCAGCCGGGACAGGGTGTTAGGAATGAGCAGTTCTTC | CASSQQPGQGVRNEQFF
TRBJ1-5 | TRBV7-2 | - | - | TGTGCCAGCAGCTTCCAGGGCAATCAGCCCCAGCATTTT | CASSFQGNQPQHF
TRBJ1-2 | TRBV2 | - | - | TGTGCCAGCAGTGCAGCTGACTATGGCTACACCTTC | CASSAADYGYTF
TRBJ1-4 | TRBV19 | - | TRBD1 | TGTGCCACTCTGGGACAGAATAATGAAAAACTGTTTTTT | CATLGQNNEKLFF
TRBJ2-1 | TRBV9 | - | TRBD2 | TGTGCCAGCAGCCGCTTAGCGGGGGGCCCTTACAATGAGCAGTTCTTC | CASSRLAGGPYNEQFF
TRBJ1-1 | TRBV18 | - | - | TGTGCCAGCTCACCATCGCAGAACACTGAAGCTTTCTTT | CASSPSQNTEAFF
TRBJ1-3 | TRBV5-1 | - | TRBD1 | TGCGCCAGCAGCTTTGGGACAGACGGAAACACCATATATTTT | CASSFGTDGNTIYF
TRBJ2-5 | TRBV2 | - | - | TGTGCCAGCAGTGGGGGGGAGACCCAGTACTTC | CASSGGETQYF
TRBJ1-2 | TRBV5-6 | few | - | TGTGCCAGCAGCTTGGTGGTGGAAGGGATCAACTATGGCTACACCTTC | CASSLVVEGINYGYTF
TRBJ1-2 | TRBV10-3 | - | - | TGTGCCATCAGTGAGTCCAAGGGATCTAACTATGGCTACACCTTC | CAISESKGSNYGYTF
TRBJ1-2 | TRBV19 | - | - | TGTGCCAGTAGTACCAGAGCAGTCGACTATGGCTACACCTTC | CASSTRAVDYGYTF
TRBJ2-3 | TRBV27 | once | TRBD2 | TGTGCCAGCAGTTTGCAGCGGGGGGGCAGCACAGATACGCAGTATTTT | CASSLQRGGSTDTQYF
TRBJ2-1 | TRBV24-1 | - | - | TGTGCCACCAGTGTCCTTTACAATGAGCAGTTCTTC | CATSVLYNEQFF
TRBJ2-1 | TRBV9 | - | - | TGTGCCAGCAGCGTATCAAGTCACAATGAGCAGTTCTTC | CASSVSSHNEQFF
TRBJ1-1 | TRBV2 | few | - | TGTGCCAGCAGGCGTGCATCAGGCACTGAAGCTTTCTTT | CASRRASGTEAFF
TRBJ1-1 | TRBV6-5 | - | - | TGTGCCAGCAGTTATGGCAGGGTGCACACTGAAGCTTTCTTT | CASSYGRVHTEAFF
TRBJ1-6 | TRBV6-5 | - | - | TGTGCCAGCAGTCATAACGGACGGCTGAATTCACCCCTCCACTTT | CASSHNGRLNSPLHF
TRBJ1-4 | TRBV7-2 | - | TRBD1 | TGTGCCAGCAGCTTAATCGGGACAGGGATTCGTGAAAAACTGTTTTTT | CASSLIGTGIREKLFF
TRBJ1-1 | TRBV12-3/TRBV12-4 | - | - | TGTGCCAGCAGTTATATGGGGAACACTGAAGCTTTCTTT | CASSYMGNTEAFF
TRBJ1-6 | TRBV5-1 | - | - | TGCGCCAGCAGCTTGCGGCAACCGGGCCGAAGCTCCTATAATTCACCCCTCCACTTT | CASSLRQPGRSSYNSPLHF
TRBJ1-5 | TRBV4-1 | - | TRBD1 | TGCGCCAGCAGCCGACAGGGCGATAGCAATCAGCCCCAGCATTTT | CASSRQGDSNQPQHF